This T cell receptor (beta chain) was retrieved from a study of T cell responses to AZD1222 COVID-19 vaccine. This clone was seen only once. Its antigen is not known. Profiling relied on immunoSEQ multiplex PCR, and the TCRdb table lists in-frame clones only, not all of them. The sample contains around 78,000 clones, 88% of which appear only once. V was trimmed by 3 bases and J by 7 bases, leaving 9 bases between them. The CDR3 consists of 12 residues. From germline, CDR1 is SEHNR and CDR2 FQNEAQ (reference sequence). Study results and caveats: Vaccine-associated CD4 TCRs ranged over spike, dominating at 160-218 and 743-854. Reportedly, close to half of spike-specific TCRs are directed against unmutated variant regions. Donors were chiefly white British, with a greater number of females, and clonal diversity was perhaps underestimated.

The starting material was peripheral blood, obtained on day 0 of MenACWY control vaccination. This sequence was found in an adult in good health. This chain joins TRBV7-9 and TRBJ1-1, with D possibly TRBD1 on 5 matching bases. Written as DNA, the CDR3 is TGTGCCAGCAGCTTGGGACGGGTTGAAGCTTTCTTT. Translation: CASSLGRVEAFF. Full variable domain (remainder filled in from reference TRBV7-9 and TRBJ1-1): DTGVSQNPRHKITKRGQNVTFRCDPISEHNRLYWYRQTLGQGPEFLTYFQNEAQLEKSRLLSDRFSAERPKGSFSTLEIQRTEQGDSAMYLCASSLGRVEAFFGQGTRLTVV.